This T cell receptor (beta chain) originates from a study of shared T cell receptors in the human thymus. Method: immunoSEQ multiplex PCR; TCRdb's copy keeps in-frame clones and lacks some. The data show over 450,000 clones, roughly 74% seen once. The germline gives CDR1 SNHLY, CDR2 FYNNEI. The CDR3 loop spans 13 amino acids. V was clipped by 6 bases and J by 4 bases; unmatched bases: 4. The same data also contributed to another study, on human thymus T cells. That investigation notes: Each of the donors was a healthy Finnish infant who was undergoing open corrective cardiac surgery for congenital heart defects. The source of the thymus tissue was resections taken during corrective heart surgery. Unrelated people showed highly overlapping thymic repertoires, related research reported.

The receptor comes from a boy less than two years old with a congenital heart defect. Sequencing used thymocytes. The chain employs TRBV2 and TRBJ1-2; TRBD1 agrees at 8 bases. The CDR3 is CASSHRGGYGYTF. The CDR3 DNA reads TGTGCCAGCAGCCACAGGGGGGGCTATGGCTACACCTTC.